Following are 17 T cell receptor beta chains from one sample sequenced in a study of shared clonotypes between healthy human individuals. The table came from immunoSEQ multiplex PCR; TCRdb's copy has only in-frame clones and leaves some out. The table shows 950,000 to 1,200,000 clones, with approximately 80% occurring only once. The material sequenced was memory CD4+ T cells from PBMCs. The subset: CD45RA-negative fraction. The receptor source for this set is a young man in good health. Some clones in this sample may be carry-over from other donors' samples.

The chain is built from TRBV9 and TRBJ2-5, with D uncertain. This CDR3 comprises 14 residues. Germline CDR1 SGDLS, CDR2 YYNGEE. Trimming took off 3 bases at V and 4 bases at J, with 13 bases between the two ends. CDR3 coding DNA: TGTGCCAGCAGCGCAACAGTGGGATCAGAGACCCAGTACTTC. Its protein is CASSATVGSETQYF.

This rearrangement joins TRBV28 to TRBJ2-5, with a weak D call TRBD1 (5 bases). Germline V gene sequence: CDR1 MDHEN, CDR2 SYDVKM. The V end was cut by 6 bases, the J end by 5 bases, with 7 bases between. The CDR3 runs to 11 residues. For the CDR3, the DNA is TGTGCCAGCAGGGGGCGTGAGACCCAGTACTTC. Its translation is CASRGRETQYF.

In the case of this clone: This same CDR3 is encoded by further DNA sequences in the sample. This sequence joins TRBV28 and TRBJ2-5; possible D gene TRBD2, 7 bases. Trimming removed 3 bases from V and 5 bases from J, with 10 bases in between. Germline CDR1 MDHEN, CDR2 SYDVKM. This CDR3 region has 13 residues. Written as DNA, the CDR3 is TGTGCCAGCAGTTTCGGGGGGCGGGAGACCCAGTACTTC. Residues: CASSFGGRETQYF.

Points on this clone: This specimen includes other DNA sequences encoding the same CDR3. This chain connects TRBV6-1 to TRBJ1-1, with 7 bases matching TRBD1. CDR1 is MNHNS, CDR2 SASEGT, per germline. This CDR3 is 14 amino acids long. With 4 bases clipped from V and 1 base from J, the junction kept 3 bases outside the gene matches. The CDR3 reads CASSGWTGNTEAFF. The CDR3 region has the DNA TGTGCCAGCAGTGGGTGGACAGGGAACACTGAAGCTTTCTTT.

The chain carries TRBV9 and TRBJ2-3; 8 bases fit TRBD1. The V gene end was trimmed by 0 bases and the J gene end by 7 bases; junction bases not matched to a gene: 4. The germline CDR1 and CDR2 sequences are SGDLS and YYNGEE. CDR3 length: 14 amino acids. The CDR3: CASSVGTGQNTQYF. The CDR3 DNA sequence: TGTGCCAGCAGCGTAGGGACAGGGCAAAATACGCAGTATTTT.

V gene TRBV5-1 combines with J gene TRBJ2-3; 7 nucleotides line up with TRBD2. V trimming: 2 bases; J trimming: 6 bases; junction bases outside the gene matches: 6. Germline V CDR1 and CDR2: SGHRS, YFSETQ. The CDR3 extends over 14 amino acids. CDR3 bases: TGCGCCAGCAGCTTTGCGGGAGCACCGGATACGCAGTATTTT. Translation gives CASSFAGAPDTQYF. The entire variable domain, with the rest obtained from reference TRBV5-1 and TRBJ2-3, is as follows: KAGVTQTPRYLIKTRGQQVTLSCSPISGHRSVSWYQQTPGQGLQFLFEYFSETQRNKGNFPGRFSGRQFSNSRSEMNVSTLELGDSALYLCASSFAGAPDTQYFGPGTRLTVL.

Regarding this clone: This specimen includes other DNA sequences encoding the same CDR3. The chain links TRBV5-1 to TRBJ2-3; unclear D gene. V was shortened by 0 bases and J by 2 bases, with 7 bases between the two germline ends. This CDR3 spans 14 amino acids. Germline V gene data show CDR1 as SGHRS and CDR2 as YFSETQ. Here the CDR3 reads CASSLGYPTDTQYF. CDR3 bases: TGCGCCAGCAGCTTGGGGTACCCCACAGATACGCAGTATTTT.

A few counts support this clone. V and J are TRBV27 and TRBJ1-1, with D perhaps TRBD1 (5 bases). The CDR3 length is 14 residues. V was clipped by 5 bases and J by 2 bases, with 12 bases between them. Germline values: CDR1 MNHEY, CDR2 SMNVEV (reference sequence). The CDR3 loop reads CASSLRRGNTEAFF. CDR3 DNA: TGTGCCAGCAGTCTGCGTAGGGGTAACACTGAAGCTTTCTTT.

The V and J genes are TRBV2 and TRBJ1-2; 7 nucleotides match TRBD1. The CDR3 has 14 residues. Germline V gene sequence: CDR1 SNHLY, CDR2 FYNNEI. V dropped 5 bases and J dropped 7; count of bases not matched to a gene: 10. The CDR3 sequence: CASSFGKGAGGYTF. The CDR3 DNA sequence: TGTGCCAGCAGTTTTGGGAAGGGGGCGGGTGGCTACACCTTC.

The V gene is TRBV6-1, the J gene TRBJ1-1; D gene uncertain. CDR1 is MNHNS and CDR2 is SASEGT in the germline V gene. This CDR3 comprises 13 residues. With 8 bases removed from V and 1 base from J, the gap between germline ends came to 11 bases. The CDR3 loop reads CASSPATNTEAFF. The CDR3 DNA sequence: TGTGCCAGCTCCCCGGCGACGAACACTGAAGCTTTCTTT.

This clone was recorded a few times. The sample holds other DNA sequences that translate to the same CDR3. The genes are TRBV5-1 and TRBJ1-4; D remains ambiguous. Trimming removed 0 bases at V and 3 bases at J, with 3 bases between. The CDR3 sequence is 13 residues long. Germline values: CDR1 SGHRS, CDR2 YFSETQ. The CDR3 DNA sequence: TGCGCCAGCAGCTTGGAAGCTAATGAAAAACTGTTTTTT. It is translated as CASSLEANEKLFF.

This clone came up once. The genes are TRBV6-4 and TRBJ2-2; no clear D gene. CDR3 size: 14 residues. Germline V CDR1 and CDR2: MRHNA, SNTAGT. V was shortened by 1 base and J by 6 bases, with 9 bases between the two germline ends. In DNA form, the CDR3 reads TGTGCCAGCAGTGACTTCCCCTCTGCCGGGGAGCTGTTTTTT. It translates to CASSDFPSAGELFF.

V gene TRBV28 combines with J gene TRBJ1-4; 8 bases agree with TRBD1. This CDR3 is 14 amino acids long. Germline assignment: CDR1 MDHEN and CDR2 SYDVKM. J gave up 8 bases and V 5 bases, and 7 bases lay outside the gene matches. The CDR3 loop reads CASSLAGGREKLFF. CDR3 coding DNA: TGTGCCAGCAGTCTGGCAGGGGGCAGAGAAAAACTGTTTTTT.

Comment on this clone: One end of the junction fails to match germline, which may point to a read error. At the DNA level, this CDR3 is encoded by other sequences in the same sample as well. The rearrangement links TRBV13 to TRBJ2-7; D call uncertain. This CDR3 has 14 residues. CDR1 and CDR2 (germline): PRHDT, FYEKMQ (reference sequence). Here the CDR3 reads CASSPNRVSYEQYF. The CDR3 bases are TGTGCCAGCAGCCCTAATCGGGTCTCCTACGAGCAGTACTTT.

The rearrangement uses TRBV9 and TRBJ2-7, with D perhaps TRBD1 or TRBD2 (6 bases each). V lost 4 bases to trimming and J lost 0 bases, with 17 bases between them. Looked up from germline, CDR1 is SGDLS and CDR2 is YYNGEE. The CDR3 length is 16 residues. The CDR3: CASSRTSGEVSYEQYF. In nucleotides, the CDR3 is TGTGCCAGCAGCCGTACCTCAGGGGAGGTCTCCTACGAGCAGTACTTC. Full variable domain (outside the CDR3, taken from reference TRBV9 and TRBJ2-7): DSGVTQTPKHLITATGQRVTLRCSPRSGDLSVYWYQQSLDQGLQFLIQYYNGEERAKGNILERFSAQQFPDLHSELNLSSLELGDSALYFCASSRTSGEVSYEQYFGPGTRLTVT.

This sequence joins TRBV5-4 and TRBJ2-2, with D uncertain. Germline CDR1 SGHNT, CDR2 YYREEE (reference sequence). The germline V and J ends were trimmed by 0 bases and 5 bases, with 2 bases remaining between them. The CDR3 is 12 residues long. DNA for the CDR3: TGTGCCAGCAGCTTGGAGACCGGGGAGCTGTTTTTT. This sequence encodes CASSLETGELFF.

The chain carries TRBV2 and TRBJ2-7, with D perhaps TRBD1 (6 bases). The CDR3 consists of 15 residues. V lost 6 bases and J 2 bases, leaving 17 bases between the germline ends. From germline, CDR1 is SNHLY and CDR2 FYNNEI. As DNA, the CDR3 is TGTGCCAGCAGGGGGGCGACTCGAAAGGCCTACGAGCAGTACTTC. Its translation: CASRGATRKAYEQYF.